Below, 11 T cell receptor beta chains from the same sample are listed, as sequenced in a study of cytomegalovirus exposure and HLA in healthy donors. Here immunoSEQ multiplex PCR was the method, and the copy in TCRdb shows in-frame clones only, minus some. This sample carries around 300,000 clones, 70% to 90% of them seen once, and the ten largest clones take approximately 0.88%. Input material: PBMCs. Receptor source: a woman aged 18-29 years in good health and CMV-seronegative.

The chain links TRBV28 to TRBJ1-5, with TRBD1 matching 7 bases. The J segment lost 12 bases and the V segment lost 2 bases, leaving 13 bases of the junction unmatched. The germline V gene encodes CDR1 MDHEN and CDR2 SYDVKM. This CDR3 is 15 amino acids long. The CDR3 DNA sequence: TGTGCCAGCAGTTTAAGGACAGGTGGGGTTCAACTCCAGCATTTT. Translating gives CASSLRTGGVQLQHF.

The gene calls are TRBV15 and TRBJ2-5; D may be TRBD1 (5 bases). V was pared by 2 bases and J by 2 bases, with 9 bases between. The CDR3 sequence is 14 residues long. The V gene's germline CDR1 is LNHNV and CDR2 YYDKDF (reference sequence). The CDR3 sequence is CATSRRQIQETQYF. CDR3 DNA sequence: TGTGCCACCAGCAGAAGACAGATACAAGAGACCCAGTACTTC.

V and J are TRBV27 and TRBJ2-5; D unclear. Germline V CDR1 and CDR2: MNHEY, SMNVEV (reference sequence). Trimming removed 0 bases at V and 4 bases at J, with 15 bases between. There are 16 residues in the CDR3. This CDR3 is CASSLSTVDLTETQYF. In DNA, the CDR3 is TGTGCCAGCAGTTTATCCACAGTGGATTTGACAGAGACCCAGTACTTC.

This chain links TRBV9 with TRBJ2-7, with D possibly TRBD2 on 6 matching bases. Germline V lookup: CDR1 SGDLS, CDR2 YYNGEE. The CDR3 runs 14 residues. V was trimmed by 3 bases and J by 5 bases, leaving 15 bases between them. CDR3 protein: CASSAEGVFHEQYF. The CDR3 region has the DNA TGTGCCAGCAGCGCGGAGGGAGTTTTCCACGAGCAGTACTTC.

The chain employs TRBV5-6 and TRBJ1-2; D is undetermined. CDR1 is SGHDT, CDR2 YYEEEE, per germline. V was cut by 6 bases and J by 3 bases, with 18 bases left in between. The length of the CDR3 is 15 residues. The CDR3 coding sequence is TGTGCCAGCAAGTCCCCTCAGACTGGAGACTATGGCTACACCTTC. It codes for CASKSPQTGDYGYTF. Looking up the rest from reference TRBV5-6 and TRBJ1-2 gives the full variable domain: DAGVTQSPTHLIKTRGQQVTLRCSPKSGHDTVSWYQQALGQGPQFIFQYYEEEERQRGNFPDRFSGHQFPNYSSELNVNALLLGDSALYLCASKSPQTGDYGYTFGSGTRLTVV.

V gene TRBV7-3 combines with J gene TRBJ1-3; D possibly corresponds to TRBD1 (5 bases). CDR3 length: 17 residues. V gave up 2 bases and J gave up 0 bases, with 14 bases separating them. The germline V gene has CDR1 SGHTA and CDR2 FQGTGA. The CDR3 loop reads CASSLYGGDYSGNTIYF. CDR3 coding DNA: TGTGCCAGCAGCTTATACGGGGGAGACTACTCTGGAAACACCATATATTTT.

V usage is TRBV19 and J usage is TRBJ1-2; 8 bases fit TRBD1. Looked up from germline, CDR1 is LNHDA and CDR2 is SQIVND (reference sequence). This CDR3 is built from 12 residues. The ends lost 8 bases at V and 7 bases at J; junction bases unmatched: 6. CDR3 loop: CASQTGEGGYTF. The CDR3 nucleotides are TGTGCCAGTCAGACAGGGGAGGGTGGCTACACCTTC.

The chain couples TRBV29-1 to TRBJ2-7, with D maybe TRBD2 (5 bases). The CDR3 runs 14 residues. The V end was cut by 1 base, the J end by 2 bases, with 12 bases between. Germline CDR1 SQVTM, CDR2 ANQGSEA. The CDR3 here is CSVEGSGDTYEQYF. The CDR3 nucleotides are TGCAGCGTTGAAGGGAGCGGAGACACCTACGAGCAGTACTTC.

V usage is TRBV27 and J usage is TRBJ2-5, with TRBD1 matching over 12 bases. Looked up from germline, CDR1 is MNHEY and CDR2 is SMNVEV (reference sequence). The CDR3 is made up of 18 amino acids. The J segment lost 6 bases and the V segment lost 5 bases, leaving 16 bases of the junction unmatched. Here the CDR3 DNA reads TGTGCCAGCAGTGCCTTACCCGGGACAGGGGGCGAGTTTAAGACCCAGTACTTC. It yields the protein CASSALPGTGGEFKTQYF.

This sequence joins TRBV18 and TRBJ2-1; possible D gene TRBD2, 5 bases. V was pared by 3 bases and J by 4 bases, with 10 bases between. Germline values: CDR1 KGHSH, CDR2 LQKENI. The CDR3 loop spans 14 amino acids. The CDR3 nucleotides are TGTGCCAGCTCACCGTCTAGCCGATACAATGAGCAGTTCTTC. This encodes CASSPSSRYNEQFF.

This chain links TRBV6-5 with TRBJ1-2; D remains ambiguous. The V gene's germline CDR1 is MNHEY and CDR2 SVGAGI. This CDR3 is built from 14 residues. V shed 0 bases and J shed 7 bases, with 12 bases lying between them. In DNA form, the CDR3 reads TGTGCCAGCAGTTACTCCTTGCAAGTCGGTGGCTACACCTTC. Translating it yields CASSYSLQVGGYTF.